This passage covers 5 T cell receptor beta chains from one sample sequenced in a study of beta chain features in type 1 diabetes. The investigators reverse transcribed all of the isolated RNA, so they sequenced expressed TCRB transcripts. Sequencing was performed with immunoSEQ multiplex PCR; in TCRdb, only in-frame clones are kept and a portion is missing. The profile shows roughly 380,000 clones, about 20% of them singletons. Sequencing was done on a sample of naive CD4+ T cells from blood. The receptors stem from a woman in her late teens or twenties in good health.

This clone was detected only a few times. V and J are TRBV4-3 and TRBJ2-7; D remains unclear. Per germline, CDR1 LGHNA and CDR2 YSLEER. V was cut by 0 bases and J by 2 bases, with 8 bases left in between. This CDR3 spans 14 amino acids. The CDR3 protein is CASSQDLGAYEQYF. CDR3 DNA sequence: TGCGCCAGCAGCCAAGATCTTGGAGCCTACGAGCAGTACTTC.

The table lists this clone with a few counts. The chain combines TRBV27 with TRBJ1-5; D not certain. In germline, CDR1 is MNHEY, CDR2 SMNVEV (reference sequence). Between the trimmed V and J ends, which lost 2 bases and 5 bases, there was a span of 13 bases. The CDR3 is made up of 15 amino acids. The CDR3 DNA sequence: TGTGCCAGCAGTTTAAGAGGGCCTGTCCATCAGCCCCAGCATTTT. Its protein is CASSLRGPVHQPQHF.

The genes are TRBV30 and TRBJ2-7, with a possible D match to TRBD1 (5 bases). Trimming left V 3 bases short and J 7 bases short, with 16 bases between. The CDR3 spans 13 residues. CDR1 GTSNPN and CDR2 SVGIG come from the germline V gene (reference sequence). CDR3 amino acids: CAWSLGAAREQYF. The CDR3 DNA follows: TGTGCCTGGAGCCTAGGGGCAGCCAGGGAGCAGTACTTC.

This clone was seen a handful of times. The V gene is TRBV27, the J gene TRBJ2-1, with D maybe TRBD1 (5 bases). V lost 8 bases, J lost 3 bases, and 14 bases lay in between. Germline V gene sequence: CDR1 MNHEY, CDR2 SMNVEV (reference sequence). The CDR3 runs 14 residues. The CDR3, as DNA: TGTGCCAGCCGCTCGTGGGGCAACTACAATGAGCAGTTCTTC. Translation gives CASRSWGNYNEQFF.

The CDR3 protein is CASSSVGGGSPLHF. The CDR3 nucleotides are TGTGCCAGCAGCTCCGTTGGGGGAGGTTCACCCCTCCACTTT. This sequence joins TRBV9 and TRBJ1-6; D is perhaps TRBD1 (5 bases). Trimming shortened V by 4 bases and J by 9 bases, and 14 bases separated the two germline ends. The CDR3 is 14 residues long. Germline assignment: CDR1 SGDLS and CDR2 YYNGEE.